One sample yielded the 17 T cell receptor beta chains listed below, sequenced in a study of blood T cells in healthy people across ages. Combining a sample-barcoded 5' primer with a J-beta primer mix, a second PCR ran for about 7 to 11 cycles. MiXCR, run by TCRdb on the 5' RACE reads, gives a single entry per CDR3 protein. The sample yields just under 900,000 distinct CDR3 sequences, around 30% seen once. Sequencing input: blood. These receptors all stem from a woman older than 75 in good health.

This clonotype has only one observation. V gene TRBV5-1 combines with J gene TRBJ2-3; perhaps TRBD2 as D (5 bases). The CDR3 is made up of 16 amino acids. Trimming took off 10 bases at V and 4 bases at J, with 25 bases between the two ends. Germline V gene sequence: CDR1 SGHRS, CDR2 YFSETQ. The DNA for the CDR3 is TGCGCCGGTAGCTTGAGGGTTCAAGGCTTGTCAGATACGCAGTATTTT. Encoded protein: CAGSLRVQGLSDTQYF.

This clonotype was counted at least ten times. This chain connects TRBV7-2 to TRBJ2-3; TRBD2 aligns across 12 bases. The CDR3 covers 14 residues. CDR1 and CDR2 (germline): SGHTA, FQGNSA. The V gene end was trimmed by 5 bases and the J gene end by 10 bases; junction bases not matched to a gene: 7. CDR3 sequence: CASSRLAGAPSQYF. The CDR3, as DNA: TGTGCCAGCAGCCGACTAGCGGGGGCCCCTTCGCAGTATTTT.

The rearrangement joins TRBV7-9 to TRBJ1-5; unclear D gene. Germline assignment: CDR1 SEHNR and CDR2 FQNEAQ (reference sequence). V was shortened by 1 base and J by 7 bases, with 11 bases between the two germline ends. This CDR3 contains 14 residues. The DNA for the CDR3 is TGTGCCAGCAGCTTAGAGGCCTCACAACAGCCCCAGCATTTT. Encoded protein: CASSLEASQQPQHF.

This chain joins TRBV11-3 and TRBJ2-3; 9 bases agree with TRBD1. The CDR3 totals 17 residues. Germline assignment: CDR1 SGHNT and CDR2 YENEEA. With V trimmed by 1 base and J by 0 bases, 5 bases remained unmatched. This CDR3 is CASSLGWTGASTDTQYF. CDR3 sequence (DNA): TGTGCCAGCAGCTTAGGTTGGACAGGGGCTAGCACAGATACGCAGTATTTT. The complete variable domain, with remaining parts taken from reference TRBV11-3 and TRBJ2-3, reads EAGVVQSPRYKIIEKKQPVAFWCNPISGHNTLYWYLQNLGQGPELLIRYENEEAVDDSQLPKDRFSAERLKGVDSTLKIQPAELGDSAVYLCASSLGWTGASTDTQYFGPGTRLTVL.

As for this clonotype: This may come from a read error, since a much larger clone is one base off. J is TRBJ2-3 and V is TRBV12-3 or TRBV12-4, with 8 bases matching TRBD1. The CDR3 runs to 15 residues. For the CDR3, the DNA is TGTGCCTGCAGCTTTGCAGGACAGGGTACAGATACGCAGTATTTT. Translation gives CACSFAGQGTDTQYF.

V gene TRBV9 combines with J gene TRBJ1-5, with 8 bases fitting TRBD1. Germline V gives CDR1 SGDLS, CDR2 YYNGEE. V trimming: 4 bases; J trimming: 8 bases; junction bases outside the gene matches: 14. The CDR3 extends over 16 amino acids. The CDR3 spells CASSIGQGTLREPQHF. The CDR3 nucleotides are TGTGCCAGCAGCATCGGACAGGGAACCTTGCGGGAGCCCCAGCATTTT.

The chain recombines TRBV2 with TRBJ2-7; possibly TRBD2 for D (5 bases). This CDR3 spans 12 amino acids. Germline CDR1 is SNHLY and CDR2 is FYNNEI. Trimming shortened V by 7 bases and J by 7 bases, and 14 bases separated the two germline ends. The chain's CDR3 is CASKLASEEQYF. The CDR3 DNA is TGTGCCAGCAAGTTAGCGTCAGAAGAGCAGTACTTC.

The sample holds a few counts of this clonotype. The genes are TRBV6-6 and TRBJ1-5, with a possible D match to TRBD1 (5 bases). V lost 7 bases to trimming and J lost 1 base, with 8 bases between them. The CDR3 contains 13 residues. Germline V gene lookup returns CDR1 MNHNY and CDR2 SVGAGI (reference sequence). The CDR3 spells CASTRQSNQPQHF. DNA for the CDR3: TGTGCCAGCACCCGACAGAGCAATCAGCCCCAGCATTTT.

V is TRBV7-2 and J is TRBJ2-2, with TRBD1 matching 7 bases. The CDR3 sequence is 15 residues long. The germline V gene has CDR1 SGHTA and CDR2 FQGNSA. J lost 4 bases, V lost 5 bases, and 7 bases had no gene match. CDR3 residues: CASSPDRVATGELFF. The CDR3 coding sequence is TGTGCCAGCAGCCCCGACAGGGTGGCCACCGGGGAGCTGTTTTTT. Looking up the rest from reference TRBV7-2 and TRBJ2-2 gives the full variable domain: GAGVSQSPSNKVTEKGKDVELRCDPISGHTALYWYRQSLGQGLEFLIYFQGNSAPDKSGLPSDRFSAERTGGSVSTLTIQRTQQEDSAVYLCASSPDRVATGELFFGEGSRLTVL.

This clonotype came up a few times. The chain carries TRBV14 and TRBJ2-5; 7 positions agree with TRBD2. J was trimmed by 11 bases and V by 5 bases; bases with no gene match: 23. The length of the CDR3 is 17 residues. The V gene's germline CDR1 is SGHDN and CDR2 FVKESK. The CDR3 loop reads CASSNWTSRRVYNEQYF. The DNA of the CDR3 is TGTGCCAGCAGCAACTGGACTAGTCGCCGTGTCTACAATGAGCAGTACTTC.

As for this clonotype: One base away lies a much larger clone, so this may be a sequencing read error. This rearrangement joins TRBV7-9 to TRBJ2-4; 9 nucleotides align to TRBD1. The J call may be wrong; the DNA end is better matched by TRBJ2-7. The germline gives CDR1 SEHNR, CDR2 FQNEAQ (reference sequence). This CDR3 has 14 amino acids. CDR3 nucleotide sequence: TGTGTCAGCAGCTTCGGGGGACAGGGCTACGAGCAGTACTTC. It codes for CVSSFGGQGYEQYF.

This clonotype was found many times. The V gene is TRBV20-1, the J gene TRBJ1-2, with D possibly TRBD1 on 5 matching bases. Germline CDR1 and CDR2: DFQATT and SNEGSKA (reference sequence). This CDR3 is 11 amino acids long. Trimming took off 6 bases at V and 7 bases at J, with 12 bases between the two ends. The CDR3 loop is CSAGGEVGYTF. For the CDR3, the DNA is TGCAGTGCCGGAGGGGAGGTTGGCTACACCTTC.

This clonotype has ten or more counts. This rearrangement joins TRBV7-9 to TRBJ2-7, with a tentative D call TRBD2 (6 bases). The CDR3 sequence is 15 residues long. Between the trimmed V and J ends, which lost 0 bases and 7 bases, there was a span of 16 bases. Germline V CDR1 and CDR2: SEHNR, FQNEAQ (reference sequence). The CDR3 DNA reads as TGTGCCAGCAGCTTAGCTTGGGACTTCACGGGGGAGCAGTACTTC. Protein: CASSLAWDFTGEQYF.

This clonotype turned up a few times. This clone may be a read error of a much larger clone one base away. The V call is TRBV13, the J call TRBJ2-7; D is unclear. The CDR3 contains 12 residues. V gave up 1 base and J gave up 7 bases, with 8 bases separating them. CDR1 is PRHDT, CDR2 FYEKMQ, per germline (reference sequence). Here the CDR3 reads CASSLVANEQYF. As DNA, the CDR3 is TGTGCCAGCAGCTTAGTGGCGAATGAGCAGTACTTC.

In DNA, the CDR3 is TGTGGGAGCCCACAGGCGGGGACAGGGGGCTCCGAGCAGTACTTC. Residues: CGSPQAGTGGSEQYF. V usage is TRBV18 and J usage is TRBJ2-7; 12 nucleotides align to TRBD1. From germline, CDR1 is KGHSH and CDR2 LQKENI. The CDR3 spans 15 residues. The full variable domain, in which reference TRBV18 and TRBJ2-7 provide the parts outside the CDR3, is NAGVMQNPRHLVRRRGQEARLRCSPMKGHSHVYWYRQLPEEGLKFMVYLQKENIIDESGMPKERFSAEFPKEGPSILRIQQVVRGDSAAYFCGSPQAGTGGSEQYFGPGTRLTVT.

In the case of this clonotype: It may be a read error: a sequence one base away is much more abundant. The chain combines TRBV24-1 with TRBJ2-3; 8 bases are shared with TRBD2. CDR1 is KGHDR and CDR2 is SFDVKD in the germline V gene. Germline trimming cut 3 bases from V and 4 bases from J; bases unmatched to any gene: 11. The length of the CDR3 is 17 residues. The CDR3 region has the DNA TGTGCCACCAGTGATCCCGGGGGGGACTACCTCGCAGATACGCAGTATTTT. Translating gives CATSDPGGDYLADTQYF.

This clonotype was recorded at least ten times. This rearrangement joins TRBV20-1 to TRBJ2-3, with 7 bases identical to TRBD1. The CDR3 spans 14 residues. Germline trimming cut 5 bases from V and 0 bases from J; bases unmatched to any gene: 5. Germline CDR1 reads DFQATT; CDR2 reads SNEGSKA (reference sequence). As DNA, the CDR3 is TGCAGTGCTGAGACAGGGAAGAGCACAGATACGCAGTATTTT. Protein: CSAETGKSTDTQYF.